This TCR beta chain was found in a study of blood T cell repertoires in COVID-19. V lost 9 bases to trimming and J lost 0 bases, with 11 bases between them. The CDR3 consists of 13 residues. Germline assignment: CDR1 SNHLY and CDR2 FYNNEI. Some clones are missing from TCRdb's copy, which holds only in-frame ones; the method was immunoSEQ multiplex PCR. Seen here are hundreds of thousands of clones, 90% observed once, and the top ten hold 0.87%. Input material: PBMCs or T cells enriched from blood (not recorded which). The genes are TRBV2 and TRBJ1-1; D is possibly TRBD1 (6 bases). This receptor was obtained from a man over 45 who had been exposed to COVID-19. The CDR3 sequence: CARRQVLNTEAFF. The CDR3, as DNA: TGTGCCAGACGACAGGTATTGAACACTGAAGCTTTCTTT.